These 21 T cell receptor beta chains originate from one sample sequenced in a study of identical twins. TCRdb re-called the 5' RACE reads through MiXCR, storing one row per CDR3 protein. The repertoire consists of hundreds of thousands of distinct CDR3 sequences, with over 15% occurring once and the leading ten covering about an eighth. These data were likewise used in another study, on T cells expressing NK-cell markers.

The sequenced material came from PBMCs. Every receptor here comes from a woman aged 18-29 years in good health.

This clonotype has only a few counts. The chain joins TRBV6-5 to TRBJ2-1; D is unresolved. This CDR3 contains 14 residues. Germline CDR1 and CDR2: MNHEY and SVGAGI. V was cut by 0 bases and J by 5 bases, with 8 bases left in between. As DNA, the CDR3 is TGTGCCAGCAGTTACTCGGCGGCGAACAATGAGCAGTTCTTC. Amino acid sequence: CASSYSAANNEQFF.

The V gene is TRBV5-1, the J gene TRBJ2-3; tentative D call: TRBD2 (5 bases). Germline loops: CDR1 SGHRS, CDR2 YFSETQ. The CDR3 runs 18 residues. The V end lost 0 bases, the J end lost 2 bases, and 19 bases lay between the germline ends. The CDR3 here is CASSLVSRASGNTDTQYF. The CDR3 DNA follows: TGCGCCAGCAGCTTGGTTTCCCGCGCCAGCGGAAACACAGATACGCAGTATTTT.

This clonotype was observed a few times. This rearrangement joins TRBV5-4 to TRBJ1-1; tentatively, D is TRBD1 (6 bases). CDR1 SGHNT and CDR2 YYREEE come from the germline V gene (reference sequence). This CDR3 spans 17 amino acids. The V end lost 4 bases, the J end lost 0 bases, and 19 bases lay between the germline ends. The CDR3 DNA follows: TGTGCCAGCAGCGGATTCCGGGACACGGACCTGAACACTGAAGCTTTCTTT. Amino acid sequence: CASSGFRDTDLNTEAFF. Variable domain in full (rest from reference TRBV5-4 and TRBJ1-1): ETGVTQSPTHLIKTRGQQVTLRCSSQSGHNTVSWYQQALGQGPQFIFQYYREEENGRGNFPPRFSGLQFPNYSSELNVNALELDDSALYLCASSGFRDTDLNTEAFFGQGTRLTVV.

The chain is built from TRBV4-3 and TRBJ2-5, with 7 bases matching TRBD2. CDR3 length: 15 residues. Germline CDR1 LGHNA, CDR2 YSLEER. The J segment lost 5 bases and the V segment lost 3 bases, leaving 9 bases of the junction unmatched. The CDR3 DNA follows: TGCGCCAGCAGCCACCTAGCGGAGGGAGGGGAGACCCAGTACTTC. Amino acid sequence: CASSHLAEGGETQYF.

The table lists this clonotype with a few counts. A clone one base away is much larger, so this may be a read error. The chain recombines TRBV7-9 with TRBJ2-2, with TRBD2 as a possible D gene (5 bases). The germline gives CDR1 SEHNR, CDR2 FQNEAQ (reference sequence). CDR3 length: 13 amino acids. CDR3 sequence (DNA): TGTGCCAGCAGCTTACCGGAGCTCGGGGAGCTGGTTTTT. Protein product: CASSLPELGELVF.

This chain joins TRBV9 and TRBJ1-2, with TRBD1 as a possible D gene (5 bases). The CDR3 contains 9 residues. V lost 7 bases, J lost 12 bases, and 10 bases lay in between. Looked up from germline, CDR1 is SGDLS and CDR2 is YYNGEE. CDR3 in DNA: TGTGCCAGCGGGATGGGGCACACCTTC. Translated: CASGMGHTF.

This clonotype occurred a few times. The chain joins TRBV12-3 or TRBV12-4 to TRBJ2-5; D unclear. V was pared by 1 base and J by 5 bases, with 8 bases between. This CDR3 comprises 13 residues. The CDR3 loop reads CASSLDAKETQYF. In DNA, the CDR3 is TGTGCCAGCAGTTTAGATGCGAAGGAGACCCAGTACTTC.

The chain uses TRBV20-1 and TRBJ2-3; the match to TRBD2 covers 7 bases. There are 13 residues in the CDR3. With 6 bases clipped from V and 2 bases from J, the junction kept 5 bases outside the gene matches. Germline V lookup: CDR1 DFQATT, CDR2 SNEGSKA (reference sequence). CDR3: CSAQRGTTDTQYF. The CDR3 DNA is TGCAGTGCACAGCGGGGTACCACAGATACGCAGTATTTT.

The table lists this clonotype with many counts. This rearrangement joins TRBV12-3 or TRBV12-4 to TRBJ2-5, with 8 bases matching TRBD2. V shed 5 bases, J shed 1 base, and the junction held 6 bases outside the gene matches. The CDR3 extends over 15 amino acids. The CDR3 loop reads CASSLSGGPQETQYF. CDR3 in DNA: TGTGCCAGCAGTCTGAGCGGGGGACCCCAAGAGACCCAGTACTTC.

The sample holds a few counts of this clonotype. This rearrangement joins TRBV24-1 to TRBJ2-2; possibly TRBD2 for D (5 bases). Trimming removed 8 bases at V and 5 bases at J, with 11 bases between. The CDR3 extends over 13 amino acids. CDR1 is KGHDR, CDR2 SFDVKD, per germline. Here the CDR3 DNA reads TGTGCCACCAAAAAACCGGGGACCGGGGAGCTGTTTTTT. Residues: CATKKPGTGELFF.

The CDR3 spells CAISAGVYEQYF. For the CDR3, the DNA is TGTGCCATCAGTGCCGGGGTCTACGAGCAGTACTTC. The chain combines TRBV10-3 with TRBJ2-7, with D tentatively TRBD2 (5 bases). The germline CDR1 and CDR2 sequences are ENHRY and SYGVKD. Trimming pared 4 bases from V and 3 bases from J, leaving 7 bases between. The CDR3 is made up of 12 amino acids.

This chain uses TRBV7-2 with TRBJ2-3; 7 bases fit TRBD2. This CDR3 has 16 residues. J gave up 4 bases and V 1 base, and 8 bases lay outside the gene matches. Germline-derived CDR1 and CDR2 are SGHTA and FQGNSA. The CDR3 spells CASSLGEVREPDTQYF. In nucleotides, the CDR3 is TGTGCCAGCAGCTTAGGCGAGGTGCGGGAGCCAGATACGCAGTATTTT. Full variable domain (rest looked up from reference TRBV7-2 and TRBJ2-3): GAGVSQSPSNKVTEKGKDVELRCDPISGHTALYWYRQSLGQGLEFLIYFQGNSAPDKSGLPSDRFSAERTGGSVSTLTIQRTQQEDSAVYLCASSLGEVREPDTQYFGPGTRLTVL.

This clonotype was seen ten or more times. The chain carries TRBV15 and TRBJ2-1; no clear D. V gave up 0 bases and J gave up 7 bases, with 19 bases separating them. Germline V CDR1 and CDR2: LNHNV, YYDKDF (reference sequence). This CDR3 region has 17 residues. CDR3 coding DNA: TGTGCCACCAGCAGAGACCGTTTGAGAAGTAAAAGGAATGAGCAGTTCTTC. Residues: CATSRDRLRSKRNEQFF.

The V and J genes are TRBV7-2 and TRBJ2-7, with D maybe TRBD1 (6 bases). The V and J ends lost 2 bases and 3 bases respectively, with 11 bases between them. Per germline, CDR1 SGHTA and CDR2 FQGNSA. The CDR3 is 14 amino acids. CDR3 in amino acids: CASSLNPGDYEQYF. The DNA of the CDR3 is TGTGCCAGCAGCTTAAATCCAGGGGACTACGAGCAGTACTTC.

This clonotype was detected a few times. The chain combines TRBV9 with TRBJ1-2; D gene ambiguous. Trimming pared 0 bases from V and 4 bases from J, leaving 7 bases between. This CDR3 spans 13 amino acids. Per the germline V gene, CDR1 is SGDLS and CDR2 is YYNGEE. The CDR3 DNA is TGTGCCAGCAGCGTAGAAGTCGGCTATGGCTACACCTTC. This sequence encodes CASSVEVGYGYTF.

The table lists this clonotype with a few counts. One end of the junction does not line up with germline, which may come from a read error. For the CDR3, the DNA is TGCAGCGCTAGATCCGCTAGCGGGAGGGGGCATGAGCAGTTCTTC. Its translation: CSARSASGRGHEQFF. The rearrangement links TRBV20-1 to TRBJ2-1, with TRBD2 matching over 12 bases. The CDR3 length is 15 residues. Germline lookup yields CDR1 DFQATT and CDR2 SNEGSKA (reference sequence).

The chain joins TRBV12-3 or TRBV12-4 to TRBJ1-1; D is uncertain. The CDR3 sequence is 13 residues long. The V end was cut by 10 bases, the J end by 5 bases, with 17 bases between. The CDR3 region has the DNA TGTGCCACCTCCACGGAGGCAGTAACTGAAGCTTTCTTT. This codes for CATSTEAVTEAFF.

The V and J genes are TRBV27 and TRBJ1-1; no firm D call. Trimming took off 0 bases at V and 7 bases at J, with 12 bases between the two ends. The CDR3 sequence is 14 residues long. The germline V gene has CDR1 MNHEY and CDR2 SMNVEV (reference sequence). The CDR3 region is CASSLSSNQVEAFF. DNA of the CDR3: TGTGCCAGCAGTTTATCGAGTAACCAAGTTGAAGCTTTCTTT.

This clonotype has ten or more counts. The rearrangement uses TRBV6-5 and TRBJ2-2; 9 bases are shared with TRBD1. This CDR3 is built from 15 residues. Germline CDR1 is MNHEY and CDR2 is SVGAGI. Trimming at V came to 4 bases and at J to 5 bases, leaving 5 bases not matched to a gene. The DNA of the CDR3 is TGTGCCAGCAGTTTTGGACAGGGGTGGACCGGGGAGCTGTTTTTT. This translates into CASSFGQGWTGELFF.

The chain has TRBV15 and TRBJ2-3; D remains ambiguous. This CDR3 contains 14 residues. Trimming removed 4 bases at V and 4 bases at J, with 12 bases between. CDR1 is LNHNV, CDR2 YYDKDF, per germline (reference sequence). The DNA of the CDR3 is TGTGCCACCAGCACTAGAGGAGCGTCAGATACGCAGTATTTT. Its protein is CATSTRGASDTQYF.

The gene calls are TRBV7-2 and TRBJ2-1; D not resolved. Germline V gene lookup returns CDR1 SGHTA and CDR2 FQGNSA. Trimming stripped 1 base from V and 2 bases from J, with 9 bases between. The CDR3 has 15 residues. This CDR3 is CASSLGGTTYNEQFF. For the CDR3, the DNA is TGTGCCAGCAGCTTAGGAGGAACGACCTACAATGAGCAGTTCTTC.